The 28 T cell receptor beta chains reported below all come from one sample, sequenced in a study of blood T cell repertoires in COVID-19. Using immunoSEQ multiplex PCR, the repertoire was profiled, and TCRdb retains in-frame clones only, with some absent. The sample yields 75,000 or so clones, 80% to 85% seen once. The sequenced sample consisted of peripheral blood. The receptor source for this set is a man aged 45-65 years with acute or convalescent COVID-19.

This clone has just one count. This chain uses TRBV7-6 with TRBJ1-6; possible D gene TRBD1, 6 bases. The germline V gene has CDR1 SGHVS and CDR2 FNYEAQ. Trimming removed 5 bases at V and 7 bases at J, with 21 bases between. This CDR3 has 17 residues. The CDR3 loop is CASSLRARGAGNSPLHF. In DNA form, the CDR3 reads TGTGCCAGCAGCCTAAGGGCGCGGGGGGCCGGAAATTCACCCCTCCACTTT. Supplemented by reference TRBV7-6 and TRBJ1-6, the full variable domain reads GAGVSQSPRYKVTKRGQDVALRCDPISGHVSLYWYRQALGQGPEFLTYFNYEAQQDKSGLPNDRFSAERPEGSISTLTIQRTEQRDSAMYRCASSLRARGAGNSPLHFGNGTRLTVT.

This chain joins TRBV5-5 and TRBJ1-5; TRBD1 matches at 11 bases. This CDR3 region has 14 residues. Germline V CDR1 and CDR2: SGHKS, YYEKEE (reference sequence). Germline trimming cut 4 bases from V and 6 bases from J; bases unmatched to any gene: 3. The CDR3 reads CASSPGQGVQPQHF. DNA of the CDR3: TGTGCCAGCAGCCCGGGACAGGGGGTTCAGCCCCAGCATTTT.

The V gene is TRBV19, the J gene TRBJ2-3, with 7 bases fitting TRBD1. This CDR3 has 15 residues. CDR1 LNHDA and CDR2 SQIVND come from the germline V gene (reference sequence). Trimming took 5 bases from V and 2 from J; bases not matched to a gene: 7. The CDR3 nucleotides are TGTGCCAGTAGTCGACAGGGAAAGAACACAGATACGCAGTATTTT. This encodes CASSRQGKNTDTQYF.

CDR3 protein: CASSQTYRSNYGYTF. The DNA for the CDR3 is TGCGCCAGCAGCCAAACCTACAGGTCAAACTATGGCTACACCTTC. V and J are TRBV4-3 and TRBJ1-2; D is possibly TRBD1 (5 bases). The ends were cut back, 2 bases at V and 2 bases at J, with 12 bases in the middle. The CDR3 is made up of 15 amino acids. Germline V gene lookup returns CDR1 LGHNA and CDR2 YSLEER.

This chain joins TRBV18 and TRBJ2-3; a possible D gene is TRBD1 (5 bases). The CDR3 runs to 14 residues. CDR1 and CDR2 from the germline V gene are KGHSH and LQKENI. V lost 3 bases and J lost 1, with 8 bases in between. The CDR3 DNA sequence: TGTGCCAGCTCACCTCAAGGGGGCACAGATACGCAGTATTTT. Translating gives CASSPQGGTDTQYF.

This rearrangement joins TRBV7-2 to TRBJ2-5, with 7 bases that match TRBD1. Germline trimming cut 1 base from V and 5 bases from J; bases unmatched to any gene: 7. This CDR3 is 15 amino acids long. Germline V gene lookup returns CDR1 SGHTA and CDR2 FQGNSA. The CDR3 protein is CASSLDGYRGETQYF. The CDR3, as DNA: TGTGCCAGCAGCTTAGACGGGTACAGGGGTGAGACCCAGTACTTC.

V is TRBV6-6 and J is TRBJ1-5, with D hard to call. The germline V gene has CDR1 MNHNY and CDR2 SVGAGI (reference sequence). There are 14 residues in the CDR3. Trimming took 4 bases from V and 4 from J, leaving 11 bases between them. The CDR3 DNA sequence: TGTGCCAGCAGTTGGTCCGCCGGGAATCAGCCCCAGCATTTT. Its translation: CASSWSAGNQPQHF.

The chain links TRBV25-1 to TRBJ1-4; the match to TRBD1 covers 9 bases. The V gene's germline CDR1 is MGHDK and CDR2 SYGVNS. This CDR3 contains 16 residues. V lost 4 bases, J lost 10 bases, and 13 bases stayed unmatched. The CDR3 bases are TGTGCCAGCAGTGTTACGGGACAGGGAATAGCCGGAAAACTGTTTTTT. Translation: CASSVTGQGIAGKLFF.

The chain links TRBV24-1 to TRBJ1-1; D is possibly TRBD1 (5 bases). V was pared by 1 base and J by 6 bases, with 8 bases between. The germline V gene encodes CDR1 KGHDR and CDR2 SFDVKD. The CDR3 length is 13 residues. CDR3 region: CATSDFTGAEAFF. The CDR3 DNA sequence: TGTGCCACCAGTGATTTTACGGGGGCTGAAGCTTTCTTT.

The chain couples TRBV5-1 to TRBJ2-5, with 8 bases lining up with TRBD1. The CDR3 consists of 15 residues. The J segment lost 6 bases and the V segment lost 0 bases, leaving 7 bases of the junction unmatched. Germline V CDR1 and CDR2: SGHRS, YFSETQ. The CDR3 loop reads CASSLGTGSSKTQYF. The CDR3 nucleotides are TGCGCCAGCAGCTTGGGGACAGGGAGTTCGAAGACCCAGTACTTC.

The CDR3 loop reads CASSLAQGSQETQYF. CDR3 in DNA: TGTGCCAGCAGTCTCGCGCAGGGATCCCAAGAGACCCAGTACTTC. The chain is built from TRBV7-2 and TRBJ2-5, with a weak D call TRBD1 (5 bases). The CDR3 is 15 residues long. V was shortened by 6 bases and J by 1 base, with 15 bases between the two germline ends. From germline, CDR1 is SGHTA and CDR2 FQGNSA.

The chain combines TRBV30 with TRBJ1-6; 8 bases match TRBD1. Germline V gene lookup returns CDR1 GTSNPN and CDR2 SVGIG (reference sequence). This CDR3 region has 13 residues. The J segment lost 13 bases and the V segment lost 0 bases, leaving 5 bases of the junction unmatched. The CDR3 DNA follows: TGTGCCTGGAGTGTGCAGGGGGCAGGCCCCCTCCACTTT. Translated: CAWSVQGAGPLHF.

This clone was picked up one time. This chain joins TRBV2 and TRBJ1-1; a possible D gene is TRBD1 (6 bases). V lost 5 bases and J lost 1, with 8 bases in between. The CDR3 is 13 residues long. Germline CDR1 and CDR2: SNHLY and FYNNEI. In DNA form, the CDR3 reads TGTGCCAGCAGTAGAGGGGGGAACACTGAAGCTTTCTTT. As protein: CASSRGGNTEAFF.

V is TRBV5-1 and J is TRBJ2-5; 7 positions match TRBD2. The CDR3 loop spans 14 amino acids. CDR1 is SGHRS and CDR2 is YFSETQ in the germline V gene. The trim removed 4 bases at V and 1 base at J, leaving 4 bases unmatched. The CDR3 DNA sequence: TGCGCCAGCAGCCTGGGGACTACCCAAGAGACCCAGTACTTC. Encoded protein: CASSLGTTQETQYF.

The chain couples TRBV19 to TRBJ2-1; 15 bases fit TRBD2. CDR3 length: 15 residues. Germline loops: CDR1 LNHDA, CDR2 SQIVND (reference sequence). With V trimmed by 5 bases and J by 8 bases, 4 bases remained unmatched. CDR3 sequence: CASSPGLAGGDEQFF. Here the CDR3 DNA reads TGTGCCAGTAGTCCGGGACTAGCGGGGGGCGATGAGCAGTTCTTC.

The gene calls are TRBV5-1 and TRBJ2-5; D perhaps matches TRBD2 (5 bases). Germline V gene lookup returns CDR1 SGHRS and CDR2 YFSETQ. This CDR3 contains 15 residues. With 0 bases removed from V and 2 bases from J, the gap between germline ends came to 11 bases. The DNA for the CDR3 is TGCGCCAGCAGCTTGGGAGGGTATACGCAAGAGACCCAGTACTTC. As protein: CASSLGGYTQETQYF.

This rearrangement joins TRBV19 to TRBJ1-5; D call uncertain. The CDR3 totals 14 residues. V was shortened by 6 bases and J by 0 bases, with 9 bases between the two germline ends. CDR1 LNHDA and CDR2 SQIVND come from the germline V gene (reference sequence). CDR3 in DNA: TGTGCCAGTAGGATCGAGGTTAGCAATCAGCCCCAGCATTTT. Translated: CASRIEVSNQPQHF.

This chain uses TRBV10-3 with TRBJ1-4, with a tentative D call TRBD1 (6 bases). This CDR3 comprises 18 residues. V lost 11 bases and J 1 base, leaving 26 bases between the germline ends. The germline CDR1 and CDR2 sequences are ENHRY and SYGVKD. The CDR3 bases are TGTGCCGACAGAAAGTTGGGGGCACTGTTGGGAACTAATGAAAAACTGTTTTTT. This gives the protein CADRKLGALLGTNEKLFF.

The chain couples TRBV7-9 to TRBJ2-5; tentatively, D is TRBD1 (5 bases). The CDR3 has 13 amino acids. Looked up from germline, CDR1 is SEHNR and CDR2 is FQNEAQ (reference sequence). V was shortened by 1 base and J by 5 bases, with 8 bases between the two germline ends. The CDR3 sequence is CASSLDAGETQYF. CDR3 DNA sequence: TGTGCCAGCAGCTTAGATGCAGGGGAGACCCAGTACTTC.

The chain recombines TRBV2 with TRBJ2-7; D is unclear. The CDR3 contains 12 residues. CDR1 SNHLY and CDR2 FYNNEI come from the germline V gene. The V end was cut by 5 bases, the J end by 4 bases, with 9 bases between. CDR3 sequence: CASSSQAYEQYF. In DNA, the CDR3 is TGTGCCAGCAGTTCGCAGGCGTACGAGCAGTACTTC.

The chain joins TRBV29-1 to TRBJ1-2, with D maybe TRBD1 (5 bases). The ends were cut back, 4 bases at V and 5 bases at J, with 17 bases in the middle. CDR1 and CDR2 from the germline V gene are SQVTM and ANQGSEA. The CDR3 contains 14 residues. The CDR3 loop is CSVGGGAGLYGYTF. The DNA for the CDR3 is TGCAGCGTTGGGGGTGGGGCAGGGCTGTATGGCTACACCTTC.

This sequence joins TRBV30 and TRBJ1-2, with a weak D call TRBD1 (5 bases). CDR3 length: 11 residues. The V end was cut by 0 bases, the J end by 13 bases, with 12 bases between. CDR1 is GTSNPN and CDR2 is SVGIG in the germline V gene (reference sequence). The CDR3: CAWSVGGLCTF. The CDR3 bases are TGTGCCTGGAGTGTGGGGGGACTTTGCACCTTC.

This chain links TRBV6-2 or TRBV6-3 with TRBJ2-2; 7 bases agree with TRBD2. V lost 4 bases and J lost 6; bases outside the gene matches: 5. CDR3 length: 14 amino acids. Germline CDR1 MNHEY, CDR2 SVGEGT. The CDR3 DNA reads as TGTGCCAGCAGTTCCGGACTAGAGGCCGGGGAGCTGTTTTTT. It codes for CASSSGLEAGELFF.

This chain links TRBV29-1 with TRBJ1-3; no definite D call. V lost 7 bases and J lost 0, with 10 bases in between. Germline loops: CDR1 SQVTM, CDR2 ANQGSEA. There are 13 residues in the CDR3. The CDR3 sequence is CSATTSSGNTIYF. In nucleotides, the CDR3 is TGCAGCGCAACCACCAGCTCTGGAAACACCATATATTTT.

V is TRBV19 and J is TRBJ2-7, with D tentatively TRBD1 (5 bases). Trimming cost V 5 bases and J 0 bases, with 8 bases left between them. The CDR3 covers 13 residues. Germline CDR1 reads LNHDA; CDR2 reads SQIVND (reference sequence). CDR3 protein: CASSPGISYEQYF. DNA for the CDR3: TGTGCCAGTAGTCCAGGGATCTCCTACGAGCAGTACTTC.

The chain employs TRBV4-1 and TRBJ2-1; 8 bases are a match to TRBD2. The germline V gene encodes CDR1 MGHRA and CDR2 YSYEKL. V trimming: 2 bases; J trimming: 5 bases; junction bases outside the gene matches: 11. The CDR3 totals 17 residues. The CDR3 DNA is TGCGCCAGCAGCCAATTTGGCGGGGGGCTGGGAAACAATGAGCAGTTCTTC. It yields the protein CASSQFGGGLGNNEQFF.

The rearrangement joins TRBV12-3 or TRBV12-4 to TRBJ1-1; D remains unclear. This CDR3 spans 13 amino acids. Trimming removed 3 bases at V and 2 bases at J, with 7 bases between. The CDR3, as DNA: TGTGCCAGCAGTTTTGCAGGAAACACTGAAGCTTTCTTT. Translated, it gives CASSFAGNTEAFF.

The gene calls are TRBV19 and TRBJ1-1; 8 positions match TRBD1. The CDR3 consists of 14 residues. Trimming at V came to 4 bases and at J to 3 bases, leaving 4 bases not matched to a gene. Per germline, CDR1 LNHDA and CDR2 SQIVND (reference sequence). The CDR3, as DNA: TGTGCCAGTAGTACCAGGGGGCGTCACACTGAAGCTTTCTTT. Translation gives CASSTRGRHTEAFF.